Listed below are T cell receptor beta chains from one sample, sequenced in a study of blood T cell repertoires in COVID-19. Libraries were prepared by immunoSEQ multiplex PCR; TCRdb keeps only in-frame clonotypes and omits some of them. The sample holds around 260,000 clones, around 90% seen once. The specimen was PBMCs or T cells enriched from blood (not recorded which). The origin of the receptors is a woman aged 25 to 39 who had recovered from COVID-19. The CDR3 runs from the conserved cysteine through the conserved F or W. A D gene is named only where the DNA matches it firmly. Not every row has a clone size; where given, it reads once, few, many or a size class.

J: TRBJ1-6
size: NA
D: TRBD1
V: TRBV9
DNA: TGTGCCAGCAGCCCGCAGACAGGGTATAATTCACCCCTCCACTTT
CDR3: CASSPQTGYNSPLHF

J: TRBJ2-1
size: NA
D: TRBD2
V: TRBV9
DNA: TGTGCCAGCAGCGTAAGTGGCGGGGGTGAGCAGTTCTTC
CDR3: CASSVSGGGEQFF

J: TRBJ2-7
size: NA
D: TRBD2
V: TRBV28
DNA: TGTGCCAGCAGTTTTGCCGATCTAGCGGCGAGCTCCTACGAGCAGTACTTC
CDR3: CASSFADLAASSYEQYF

J: TRBJ2-7
size: NA
D: NA
V: TRBV11-3
DNA: TGTGCCAGCAGCTTAGACAGGATCCACGAGCAGTACTTC
CDR3: CASSLDRIHEQYF

J: TRBJ1-2
size: NA
D: NA
V: TRBV5-6
DNA: TGTGCCAGCAGCTCCTCTCATGGCTACACCTTC
CDR3: CASSSSHGYTF

J: TRBJ2-7
size: NA
D: TRBD1
V: TRBV6-5
DNA: TGTGCCAGCGCTGTTACAGGGGAATACGAGCAGTACTTC
CDR3: CASAVTGEYEQYF

J: TRBJ1-1
size: NA
D: TRBD1
V: TRBV7-8
DNA: TGTGCCAGCAGCGTAGTTCCGGGACAGGGGGCGCGGTACACTGAAGCTTTCTTT
CDR3: CASSVVPGQGARYTEAFF

J: TRBJ2-5
size: once
D: TRBD1
V: TRBV10-3
DNA: TGTGCCATCAGTGAAGGGACAGCCGCGGAGACCCAGTACTTC
CDR3: CAISEGTAAETQYF

J: TRBJ2-7
size: NA
D: TRBD1
V: TRBV7-2
DNA: TGTGCCAGCAGCTTTACCGGGACAGGGGAATACGAGCAGTACTTC
CDR3: CASSFTGTGEYEQYF

J: TRBJ1-5
size: NA
D: NA
V: TRBV6-1
DNA: TGTGCCAGCAGTGAAGCGCCAGATCTTAGCAATCAGCCCCAGCATTTT
CDR3: CASSEAPDLSNQPQHF

J: TRBJ1-1
size: NA
D: NA
V: TRBV27
DNA: TGTGCCAGCAGTTTGCCCGGTACTGAAGCTTTCTTT
CDR3: CASSLPGTEAFF

J: TRBJ2-1
size: few
D: TRBD2
V: TRBV7-2
DNA: TGTGCCAGCAGCTCAGGAGGACTAGCGGGAGGAGAGCAGTTCTTC
CDR3: CASSSGGLAGGEQFF

J: TRBJ1-5
size: NA
D: NA
V: TRBV27
DNA: TGTGCCAGCAGTTTATTACTGGGCAATCAGCCCCAGCATTTT
CDR3: CASSLLLGNQPQHF

J: TRBJ2-7
size: NA
D: TRBD1
V: TRBV5-6
DNA: TGTGCCAGCAGCCCTATGGACAGGATCCACGAGCAGTACTTC
CDR3: CASSPMDRIHEQYF

J: TRBJ1-3
size: NA
D: TRBD1
V: TRBV19
DNA: TGTGCCAGTAGCCCCCAGGGGGACAAACCGACTGGAAACACCATATATTTT
CDR3: CASSPQGDKPTGNTIYF

J: TRBJ1-3
size: NA
D: TRBD1
V: TRBV7-9
DNA: TGTGCCAGCAGCCCCCGGGACAGGGGAATAAACACCATATATTTT
CDR3: CASSPRDRGINTIYF

J: TRBJ1-2
size: once
D: NA
V: TRBV7-9
DNA: TGTGCCAGCAGCCTACGCCGGGACATACTTAACTATGGCTACACCTTC
CDR3: CASSLRRDILNYGYTF

J: TRBJ1-3
size: few
D: TRBD1
V: TRBV18
DNA: TGTGCCAGCTCAGACCCGACAGGGTTCGCTCTGAACACCATATATTTT
CDR3: CASSDPTGFALNTIYF

J: TRBJ2-3
size: NA
D: TRBD2
V: TRBV27
DNA: TGTGCCAGCAGTCGGACTAGCGGAAACACAGATACGCAGTATTTT
CDR3: CASSRTSGNTDTQYF

J: TRBJ1-1
size: NA
D: TRBD1
V: TRBV6-2/TRBV6-3
DNA: TGTGCCAGCAGTCCGGGACAGCCGAACACTGAAGCTTTCTTT
CDR3: CASSPGQPNTEAFF

J: TRBJ1-2
size: NA
D: TRBD1
V: TRBV5-1
DNA: TGCGCCAGCAGCTTCTCCGGGACAGGGGGCGCTGGCTACACCTTC
CDR3: CASSFSGTGGAGYTF

J: TRBJ2-1
size: NA
D: NA
V: TRBV19
DNA: TGTGCCAGTAGTCCTTCAGGGGTCTACAATGAGCAGTTCTTC
CDR3: CASSPSGVYNEQFF

J: TRBJ2-1
size: NA
D: TRBD2
V: TRBV11-1
DNA: TGTGCCAGCCGGGGCCCGGGAGGGACCTACAATGAGCAGTTCTTC
CDR3: CASRGPGGTYNEQFF

J: TRBJ2-1
size: NA
D: TRBD2
V: TRBV11-2
DNA: TGTGCCAGCAGTACCGGGACTAGCGGGAAGAATGAGCAGTTCTTC
CDR3: CASSTGTSGKNEQFF